The 9 T cell receptor beta chains below come from one sample, sequenced in a study of cytomegalovirus exposure and HLA in healthy donors. TCRdb's copy holds only in-frame clones and misses some; the assay was immunoSEQ multiplex PCR. Here the sample spans some 220,000 clones, around nine tenths being singletons. The specimen sequenced was PBMCs. The receptors were sampled from a woman under 30 in good health and CMV-seronegative.

This rearrangement joins TRBV30 to TRBJ1-4, with TRBD1 matching over 8 bases. Looked up from germline, CDR1 is GTSNPN and CDR2 is SVGIG (reference sequence). The CDR3 is made up of 14 amino acids. After removal of 0 bases from V and 5 bases from J, the junction contained 2 bases not matched to a gene. The CDR3: CAWSVDRGNEKLFF. The CDR3 DNA follows: TGTGCCTGGAGTGTTGACAGGGGAAATGAAAAACTGTTTTTT. Full variable domain (rest looked up from reference TRBV30 and TRBJ1-4): SQTIHQWPATLVQPVGSPLSLECTVEGTSNPNLYWYRQAAGRGLQLLFYSVGIGQISSEVPQNLSASRPQDRQFILSSKKLLLSDSGFYLCAWSVDRGNEKLFFGSGTQLSVL.

This chain joins TRBV19 and TRBJ1-1; 7 bases are a match to TRBD1. This CDR3 comprises 12 residues. CDR1 is LNHDA and CDR2 is SQIVND in the germline V gene (reference sequence). With V trimmed by 8 bases and J by 5 bases, 5 bases remained unmatched. The DNA for the CDR3 is TGTGCCAGTCAAACAGGGGCAACTGAAGCTTTCTTT. Its protein is CASQTGATEAFF.

In its sample, this clone was seen once. The chain has TRBV5-4 and TRBJ2-3; 12 bases agree with TRBD2. This CDR3 has 16 amino acids. Trimming took 4 bases from V and 2 from J; bases not matched to a gene: 5. Germline CDR1 and CDR2: SGHNT and YYREEE (reference sequence). CDR3 loop: CASSTLAGGDTDTQYF. The CDR3 DNA sequence: TGTGCCAGCAGCACCCTAGCGGGAGGGGACACAGATACGCAGTATTTT.

The chain carries TRBV25-1 and TRBJ2-1; TRBD2 matches 10 bases. Trimming removed 6 bases from V and 7 bases from J; junction bases left unmatched: 15. From germline, CDR1 is MGHDK and CDR2 SYGVNS. This CDR3 comprises 17 residues. As DNA, the CDR3 is TGTGCCAGCAGGACCCACGCACCTAGCGGGAGTCGGAATGAGCAGTTCTTC. Protein sequence: CASRTHAPSGSRNEQFF.

The gene calls are TRBV2 and TRBJ2-7, with D hard to call. CDR1 and CDR2 from the germline V gene are SNHLY and FYNNEI. Trimming took off 4 bases at V and 2 bases at J, with 12 bases between the two ends. This CDR3 contains 14 residues. The CDR3 sequence: CASSVDTSTYEQYF. The CDR3 nucleotides read TGTGCCAGCAGTGTTGACACCTCGACCTACGAGCAGTACTTC.

The chain joins TRBV2 to TRBJ2-1; 16 bases agree with TRBD2. This CDR3 has 16 residues. V lost 6 bases and J lost 9; bases outside the gene matches: 8. Germline CDR1 SNHLY, CDR2 FYNNEI. The CDR3 DNA reads as TGTGCCAGCAGCGGGACTAGCGGGAGGGTCTTCGGTGAGCAGTTCTTC. Its protein product is CASSGTSGRVFGEQFF. Full variable domain (remainder filled in from reference TRBV2 and TRBJ2-1): EPEVTQTPSHQVTQMGQEVILRCVPISNHLYFYWYRQILGQKVEFLVSFYNNEISEKSEIFDDQFSVERPDGSNFTLKIRSTKLEDSAMYFCASSGTSGRVFGEQFFGPGTRLTVL.

The chain carries TRBV6-5 and TRBJ1-3; D is uncertain. CDR1 and CDR2 from the germline V gene are MNHEY and SVGAGI. V lost 0 bases, J lost 8 bases, and 17 bases lay in between. There are 16 residues in the CDR3. The CDR3: CASSYSPGVGVDTIYF. The CDR3 DNA follows: TGTGCCAGCAGTTACTCCCCCGGAGTGGGTGTTGACACCATATATTTT.

The V gene is TRBV5-1, the J gene TRBJ2-7, with TRBD1 matching over 9 bases. The CDR3 has 14 residues. The germline CDR1 and CDR2 sequences are SGHRS and YFSETQ. Trimming took 4 bases from V and 6 from J; bases not matched to a gene: 8. The CDR3 reads CASSHRDRVREQYF. CDR3 nucleotides: TGCGCCAGCAGCCACCGGGACAGGGTGCGCGAGCAGTACTTC.

The rearrangement links TRBV11-2 to TRBJ2-4, with a weak D call TRBD1 (5 bases). V was trimmed by 5 bases and J by 5 bases, leaving 13 bases between them. Germline values: CDR1 SGHAT, CDR2 FQNNGV. This CDR3 contains 14 residues. The CDR3 loop is CASSQPGLENIQYF. CDR3 DNA sequence: TGTGCCAGCAGCCAACCAGGGTTGGAAAACATTCAGTACTTC.